This T cell receptor (beta chain) stems from a study of response to subunit inactivated influenza vaccine. A single record per CDR3 protein comes from TCRdb applying MiXCR to the RT-PCR reads. The sample records about 540,000 distinct CDR3 sequences, 20% to 25% being singletons. The same sample was also studied in work on T cells expressing NK-cell markers. That investigation notes: Production of TCR beta cDNA relied on 5'RACE template switching with UMIs. Seven sequenced donors out of eight were HCMV-seropositive, one seronegative.

The origin of this receptor is a man aged 50 or older who received an inactivated influenza vaccine. The sample was CD4+ T cells sorted from PBMCs, taken 11 to 12 days after vaccination.

The CDR3: CASSLDVGGEAFF. DNA of the CDR3: TGCGCCAGCAGCTTGGACGTCGGGGGTGAAGCTTTCTTT. V usage is TRBV5-1 and J usage is TRBJ1-1; D perhaps matches TRBD1 (5 bases). V was shortened by 0 bases and J by 7 bases, with 10 bases between the two germline ends. The germline CDR1 and CDR2 sequences are SGHRS and YFSETQ. The CDR3 is made up of 13 amino acids.